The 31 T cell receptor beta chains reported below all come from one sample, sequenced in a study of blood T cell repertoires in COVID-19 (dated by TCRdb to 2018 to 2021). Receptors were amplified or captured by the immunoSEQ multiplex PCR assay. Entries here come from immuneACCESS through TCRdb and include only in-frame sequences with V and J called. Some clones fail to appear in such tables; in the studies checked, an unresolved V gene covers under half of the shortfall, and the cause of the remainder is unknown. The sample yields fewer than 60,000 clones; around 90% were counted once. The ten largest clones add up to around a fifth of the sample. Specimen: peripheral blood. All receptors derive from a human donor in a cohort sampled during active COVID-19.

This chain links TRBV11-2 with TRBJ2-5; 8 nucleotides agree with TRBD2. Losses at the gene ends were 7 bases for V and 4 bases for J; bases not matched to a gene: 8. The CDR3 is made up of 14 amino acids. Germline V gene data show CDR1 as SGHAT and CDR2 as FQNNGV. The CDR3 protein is CASIHLAGTETQYF. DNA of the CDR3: TGTGCCAGCATTCACCTAGCGGGCACAGAGACCCAGTACTTC.

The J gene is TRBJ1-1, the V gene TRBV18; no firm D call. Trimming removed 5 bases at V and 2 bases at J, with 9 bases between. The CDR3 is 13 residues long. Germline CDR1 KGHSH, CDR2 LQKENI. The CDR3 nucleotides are TGTGCCAGCTCAACCGGGAGCAACACTGAAGCTTTCTTT. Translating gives CASSTGSNTEAFF.

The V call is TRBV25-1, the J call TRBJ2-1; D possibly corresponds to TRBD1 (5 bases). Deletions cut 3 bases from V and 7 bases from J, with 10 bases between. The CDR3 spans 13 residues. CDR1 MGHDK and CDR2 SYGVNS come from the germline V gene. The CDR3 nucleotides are TGTGCCAGCAGTGACAGGGTTTGGAATGAGCAGTTCTTC. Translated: CASSDRVWNEQFF.

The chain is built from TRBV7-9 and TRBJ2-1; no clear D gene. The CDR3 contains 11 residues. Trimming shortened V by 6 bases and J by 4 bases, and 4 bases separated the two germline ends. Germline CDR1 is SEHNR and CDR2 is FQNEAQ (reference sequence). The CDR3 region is CASSAYNEQFF. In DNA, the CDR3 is TGTGCCAGCAGTGCGTACAATGAGCAGTTCTTC.

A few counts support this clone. The CDR3 reads CASSPPGSSYNSPLHF. The CDR3 nucleotides read TGTGCCAGCAGCCCGCCGGGGAGCTCCTATAATTCACCCCTCCACTTT. The chain couples TRBV7-2 to TRBJ1-6; D is unresolved. This CDR3 comprises 16 residues. Germline lookup yields CDR1 SGHTA and CDR2 FQGNSA. Trimming shortened V by 5 bases and J by 0 bases, and 11 bases separated the two germline ends.

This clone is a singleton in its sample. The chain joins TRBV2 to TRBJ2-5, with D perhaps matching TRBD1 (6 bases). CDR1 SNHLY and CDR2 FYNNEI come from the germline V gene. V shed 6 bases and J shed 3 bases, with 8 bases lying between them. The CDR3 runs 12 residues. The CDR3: CASRRTEETQYF. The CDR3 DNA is TGTGCCAGCAGAAGGACAGAAGAGACCCAGTACTTC. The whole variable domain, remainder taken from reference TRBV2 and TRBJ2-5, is EPEVTQTPSHQVTQMGQEVILRCVPISNHLYFYWYRQILGQKVEFLVSFYNNEISEKSEIFDDQFSVERPDGSNFTLKIRSTKLEDSAMYFCASRRTEETQYFGPGTRLLVL.

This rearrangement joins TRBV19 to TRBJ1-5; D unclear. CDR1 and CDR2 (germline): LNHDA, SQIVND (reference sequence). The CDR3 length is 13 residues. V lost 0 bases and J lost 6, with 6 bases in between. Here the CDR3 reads CASSIEGGQPQHF. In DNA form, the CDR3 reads TGTGCCAGTAGTATAGAGGGAGGTCAGCCCCAGCATTTT.

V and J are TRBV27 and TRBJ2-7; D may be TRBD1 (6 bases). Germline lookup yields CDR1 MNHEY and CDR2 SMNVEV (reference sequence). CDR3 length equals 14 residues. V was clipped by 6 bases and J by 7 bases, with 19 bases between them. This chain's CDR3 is CASRKGTPSGEQYF. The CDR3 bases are TGTGCCAGCAGGAAAGGGACACCTTCGGGGGAGCAGTACTTC.

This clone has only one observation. The CDR3 loop is CASSSPTGAGDTGELFF. CDR3 coding DNA: TGTGCCAGCAGTTCCCCAACGGGGGCGGGGGACACCGGGGAGCTGTTTTTT. The chain couples TRBV28 to TRBJ2-2, with TRBD2 as a possible D gene (7 bases). Trimming cost V 4 bases and J 3 bases, with 18 bases left between them. The CDR3 is made up of 17 amino acids. Germline CDR1 MDHEN, CDR2 SYDVKM.

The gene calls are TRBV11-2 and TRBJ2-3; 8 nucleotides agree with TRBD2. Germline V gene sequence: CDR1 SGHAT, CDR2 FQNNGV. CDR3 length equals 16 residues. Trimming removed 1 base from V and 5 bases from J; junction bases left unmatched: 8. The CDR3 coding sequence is TGTGCCAGCAGCTTAGTAGGCGGGGGGACGGTAGATACGCAGTATTTT. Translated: CASSLVGGGTVDTQYF.

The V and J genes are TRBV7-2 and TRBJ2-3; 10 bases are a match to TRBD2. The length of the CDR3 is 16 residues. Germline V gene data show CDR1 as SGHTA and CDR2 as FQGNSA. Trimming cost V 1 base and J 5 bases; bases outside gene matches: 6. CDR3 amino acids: CASSLGQRGGLDTQYF. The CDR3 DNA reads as TGTGCCAGCAGCTTAGGCCAGCGGGGGGGATTAGATACGCAGTATTTT.

CDR3 nucleotides: TGTGCCAGCAGTTCGACAGGGGGAGGCTACACCTTC. The encoded protein is CASSSTGGGYTF. This chain uses TRBV12-3 or TRBV12-4 with TRBJ1-2, with 9 bases lining up with TRBD1. V lost 4 bases and J lost 8; bases outside the gene matches: 2. The CDR3 loop spans 12 amino acids.

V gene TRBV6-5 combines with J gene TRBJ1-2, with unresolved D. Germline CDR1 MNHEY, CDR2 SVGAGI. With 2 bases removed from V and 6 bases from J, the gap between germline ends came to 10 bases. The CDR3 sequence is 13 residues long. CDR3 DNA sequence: TGTGCCAGCAGTTACCGGCAGGCCGATGGCTACACCTTC. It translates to CASSYRQADGYTF.

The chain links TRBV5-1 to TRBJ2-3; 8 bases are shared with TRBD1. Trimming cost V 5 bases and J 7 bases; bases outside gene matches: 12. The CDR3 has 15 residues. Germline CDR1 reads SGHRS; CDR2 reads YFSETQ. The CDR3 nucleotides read TGCGCCAGCAGTGGGGTCTCAGGGGGCGCAAATACGCAGTATTTT. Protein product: CASSGVSGGANTQYF.

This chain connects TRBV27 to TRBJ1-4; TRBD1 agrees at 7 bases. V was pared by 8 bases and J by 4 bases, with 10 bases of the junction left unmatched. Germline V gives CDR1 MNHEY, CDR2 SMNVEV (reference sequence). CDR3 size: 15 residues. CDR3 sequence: CASCPYRDSNEKLFF. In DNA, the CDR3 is TGTGCCAGCTGTCCTTACCGGGACAGTAATGAAAAACTGTTTTTT.

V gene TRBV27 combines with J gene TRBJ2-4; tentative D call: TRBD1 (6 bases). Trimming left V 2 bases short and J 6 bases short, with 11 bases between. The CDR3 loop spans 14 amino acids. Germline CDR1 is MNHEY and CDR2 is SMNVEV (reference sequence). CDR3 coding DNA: TGTGCCAGCAGTTTAAACAGGGCAGTAAACATTCAGTACTTC. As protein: CASSLNRAVNIQYF.

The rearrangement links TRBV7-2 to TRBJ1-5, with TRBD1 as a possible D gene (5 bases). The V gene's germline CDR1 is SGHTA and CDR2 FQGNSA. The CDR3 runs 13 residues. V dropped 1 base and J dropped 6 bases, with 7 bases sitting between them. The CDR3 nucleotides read TGTGCCAGCAGCTTAGGGACACTTCAGCCCCAGCATTTT. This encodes CASSLGTLQPQHF.

DNA of the CDR3: TGTGCCAGCACCCGGTTCGGGAGGGAGCGCCAAGAGACCCAGTACTTC. Its protein is CASTRFGRERQETQYF. The rearrangement links TRBV2 to TRBJ2-5; 8 nucleotides align to TRBD2. The CDR3 is 16 residues long. The germline V gene encodes CDR1 SNHLY and CDR2 FYNNEI. J was trimmed by 1 base and V by 7 bases; bases with no gene match: 11.

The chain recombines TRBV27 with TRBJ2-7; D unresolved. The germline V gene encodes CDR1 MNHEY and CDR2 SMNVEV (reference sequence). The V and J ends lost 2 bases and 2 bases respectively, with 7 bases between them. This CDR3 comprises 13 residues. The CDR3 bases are TGTGCCAGCAGTTTAAAAGCCACCTACGAGCAGTACTTC. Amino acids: CASSLKATYEQYF.

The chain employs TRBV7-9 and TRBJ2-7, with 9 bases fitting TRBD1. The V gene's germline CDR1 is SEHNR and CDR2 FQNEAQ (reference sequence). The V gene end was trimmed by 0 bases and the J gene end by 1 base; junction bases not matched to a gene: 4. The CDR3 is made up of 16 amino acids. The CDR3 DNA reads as TGTGCCAGCAGCTTAGCCACAGGGGGCAGATCCTACGAGCAGTACTTC. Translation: CASSLATGGRSYEQYF. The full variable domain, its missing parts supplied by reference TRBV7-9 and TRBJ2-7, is DTGVSQNPRHKITKRGQNVTFRCDPISEHNRLYWYRQTLGQGPEFLTYFQNEAQLEKSRLLSDRFSAERPKGSFSTLEIQRTEQGDSAMYLCASSLATGGRSYEQYFGPGTRLTVT.

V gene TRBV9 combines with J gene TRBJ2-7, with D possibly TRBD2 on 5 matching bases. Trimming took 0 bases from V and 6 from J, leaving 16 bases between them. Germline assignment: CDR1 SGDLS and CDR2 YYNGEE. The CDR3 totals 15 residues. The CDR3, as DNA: TGTGCCAGCAGCGTAGCTAGAGGGTCAGGAAGCGAGCAGTACTTC. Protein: CASSVARGSGSEQYF.

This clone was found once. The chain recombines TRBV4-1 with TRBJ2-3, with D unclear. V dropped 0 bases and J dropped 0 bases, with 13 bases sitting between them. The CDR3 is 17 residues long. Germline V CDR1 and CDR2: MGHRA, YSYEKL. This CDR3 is CASSQESLRLSTDTQYF. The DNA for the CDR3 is TGCGCCAGCAGCCAAGAATCGTTGCGACTCAGCACAGATACGCAGTATTTT.

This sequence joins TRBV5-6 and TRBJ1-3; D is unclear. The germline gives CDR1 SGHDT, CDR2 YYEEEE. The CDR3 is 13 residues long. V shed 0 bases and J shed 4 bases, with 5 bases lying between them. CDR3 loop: CASSLGGGNTIYF. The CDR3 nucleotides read TGTGCCAGCAGCTTGGGCGGAGGAAACACCATATATTTT.

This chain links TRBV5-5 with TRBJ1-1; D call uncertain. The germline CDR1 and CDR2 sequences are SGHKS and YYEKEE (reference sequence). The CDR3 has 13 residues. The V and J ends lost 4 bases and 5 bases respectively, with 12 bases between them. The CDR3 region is CASSPGYGTEAFF. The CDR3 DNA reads TGTGCCAGCAGCCCGGGGTATGGGACTGAAGCTTTCTTT.

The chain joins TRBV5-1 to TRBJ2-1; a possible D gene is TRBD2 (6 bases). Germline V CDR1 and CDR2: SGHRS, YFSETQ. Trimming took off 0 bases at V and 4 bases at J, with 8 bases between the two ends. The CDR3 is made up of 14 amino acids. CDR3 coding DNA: TGCGCCAGCAGCTTGGGCGGGAAGTACAATGAGCAGTTCTTC. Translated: CASSLGGKYNEQFF. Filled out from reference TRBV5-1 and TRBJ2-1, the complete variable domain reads KAGVTQTPRYLIKTRGQQVTLSCSPISGHRSVSWYQQTPGQGLQFLFEYFSETQRNKGNFPGRFSGRQFSNSRSEMNVSTLELGDSALYLCASSLGGKYNEQFFGPGTRLTVL.

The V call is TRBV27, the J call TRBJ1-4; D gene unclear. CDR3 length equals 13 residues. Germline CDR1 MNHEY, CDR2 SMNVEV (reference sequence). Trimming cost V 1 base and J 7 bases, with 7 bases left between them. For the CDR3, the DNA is TGTGCCAGCAGTTTATATCCAATTGAAAAACTGTTTTTT. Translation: CASSLYPIEKLFF.

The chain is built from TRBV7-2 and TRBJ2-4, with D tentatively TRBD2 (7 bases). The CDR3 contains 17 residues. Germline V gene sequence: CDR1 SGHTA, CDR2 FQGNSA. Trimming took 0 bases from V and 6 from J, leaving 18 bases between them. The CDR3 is CASSLAGGGSGRNIQYF. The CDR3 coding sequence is TGTGCCAGCAGCTTAGCGGGAGGGGGATCCGGTAGAAACATTCAGTACTTC.

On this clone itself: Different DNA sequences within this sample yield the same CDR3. For the CDR3, the DNA is TGTGCCAGCAGTTACTCGACAGGGAATCAGCCCCAGCATTTT. This gives the protein CASSYSTGNQPQHF. The rearrangement uses TRBV6-5 and TRBJ1-5; 7 bases fit TRBD1. The CDR3 runs 14 residues. V was pared by 0 bases and J by 4 bases, with 0 bases of the junction left unmatched. Germline V gene sequence: CDR1 MNHEY, CDR2 SVGAGI.

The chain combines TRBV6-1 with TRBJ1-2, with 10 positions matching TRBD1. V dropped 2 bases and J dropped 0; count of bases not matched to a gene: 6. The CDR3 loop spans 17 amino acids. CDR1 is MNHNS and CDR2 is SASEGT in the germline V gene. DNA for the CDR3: TGTGCCAGCAGTGAATATGGGGGGACAGGGGCTAACTATGGCTACACCTTC. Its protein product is CASSEYGGTGANYGYTF.

CDR3 loop: CASSFGGTEAFF. The CDR3 DNA reads TGCGCCAGCAGCTTCGGGGGCACTGAAGCTTTCTTT. The chain carries TRBV5-1 and TRBJ1-1; TRBD1 might be the D (5 bases). Trimming stripped 2 bases from V and 4 bases from J, with 6 bases between. CDR1 is SGHRS and CDR2 is YFSETQ in the germline V gene. The CDR3 consists of 12 residues.

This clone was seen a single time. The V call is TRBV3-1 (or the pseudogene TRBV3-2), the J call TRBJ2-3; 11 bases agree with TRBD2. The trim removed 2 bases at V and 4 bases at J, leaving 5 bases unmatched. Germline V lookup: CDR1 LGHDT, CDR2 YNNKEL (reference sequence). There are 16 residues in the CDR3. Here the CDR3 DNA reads TGTGCCAGCAGCCAAATAGCGGGGGGGCAGGCAGATACGCAGTATTTT. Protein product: CASSQIAGGQADTQYF.